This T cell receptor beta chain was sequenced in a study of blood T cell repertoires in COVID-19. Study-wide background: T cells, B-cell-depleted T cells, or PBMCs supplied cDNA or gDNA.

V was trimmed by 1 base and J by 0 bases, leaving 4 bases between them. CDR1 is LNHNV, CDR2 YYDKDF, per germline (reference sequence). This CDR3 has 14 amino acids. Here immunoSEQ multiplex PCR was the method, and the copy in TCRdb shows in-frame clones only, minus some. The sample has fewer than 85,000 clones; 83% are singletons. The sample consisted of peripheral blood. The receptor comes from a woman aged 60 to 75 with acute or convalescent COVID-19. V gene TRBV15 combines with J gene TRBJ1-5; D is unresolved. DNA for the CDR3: TGTGCCACCAGCAGAGCAGGTAGCAATCAGCCCCAGCATTTT. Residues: CATSRAGSNQPQHF.